The 32 T cell receptor beta chains reported below all come from one sample, sequenced in a study of technical replicates of blood from a few donors. Produced via immunoSEQ multiplex PCR; TCRdb's table is partial and in-frame only. The table includes more than 65,000 clones, 95% to 97% detected once. Sequencing was carried out using T cells isolated from PBMCs. The receptors were gathered from a human donor in good health.

A single count supports this clone. The chain is built from TRBV6-5 and TRBJ2-2; TRBD1 aligns across 10 bases. The CDR3 is 15 amino acids. Trimming at V came to 8 bases and at J to 1 base, leaving 4 bases not matched to a gene. Germline V gene lookup returns CDR1 MNHEY and CDR2 SVGAGI. CDR3 bases: TGTGCCAGCGAGGACAGGGGGAGGAACACCGGGGAGCTGTTTTTT. Translated: CASEDRGRNTGELFF.

The gene calls are TRBV5-6 and TRBJ2-7; the match to TRBD1 covers 10 bases. The CDR3 spans 13 residues. Losses at the gene ends were 3 bases for V and 3 bases for J; bases not matched to a gene: 0. CDR1 and CDR2 from the germline V gene are SGHDT and YYEEEE. The CDR3: CASSWTGGYEQYF. The CDR3 region has the DNA TGTGCCAGCAGCTGGACAGGGGGCTACGAGCAGTACTTC.

J is TRBJ2-5 and V is TRBV6-1; possibly TRBD2 for D (6 bases). Per germline, CDR1 MNHNS and CDR2 SASEGT. V was trimmed by 4 bases and J by 5 bases, leaving 17 bases between them. This CDR3 spans 15 amino acids. CDR3 sequence: CASSGGGGRLETQYF. The CDR3 DNA sequence: TGTGCCAGCAGTGGGGGCGGTGGGAGGCTGGAGACCCAGTACTTC.

This rearrangement joins TRBV6-1 to TRBJ1-5; a possible D gene is TRBD1 (5 bases). Trimming shortened V by 6 bases and J by 6 bases, and 12 bases separated the two germline ends. The V gene's germline CDR1 is MNHNS and CDR2 SASEGT. This CDR3 region has 13 residues. The CDR3 DNA sequence: TGTGCCAGCAGGTGGGAGGGGACTCAGCCCCAGCATTTT. This translates into CASRWEGTQPQHF.

In this sample, this clone turned up a few times. The genes are TRBV19 and TRBJ1-4; weak D call: TRBD1 (6 bases). V lost 4 bases and J lost 4, with 7 bases in between. The CDR3 totals 13 residues. Germline lookup yields CDR1 LNHDA and CDR2 SQIVND (reference sequence). CDR3 residues: CASSRTDNEKLFF. The CDR3 bases are TGTGCCAGTAGTAGGACAGATAATGAAAAACTGTTTTTT.

The rearrangement uses TRBV29-1 and TRBJ1-2; perhaps TRBD1 as D (5 bases). The germline V and J ends were trimmed by 6 bases and 8 bases, with 19 bases remaining between them. Germline-derived CDR1 and CDR2 are SQVTM and ANQGSEA. This CDR3 contains 13 residues. CDR3 residues: CSVSRAPLCGYTF. In DNA, the CDR3 is TGCAGCGTCTCCAGGGCCCCCCTCTGCGGCTACACCTTC.

V is TRBV5-6 and J is TRBJ2-7, with TRBD1 matching over 10 bases. Germline V gene sequence: CDR1 SGHDT, CDR2 YYEEEE. This CDR3 contains 14 residues. V shed 3 bases, J shed 2 bases, and the junction held 2 bases outside the gene matches. CDR3 coding DNA: TGTGCCAGCAGCTGGGACAGGGGTACCTACGAGCAGTACTTC. This codes for CASSWDRGTYEQYF. The entire variable domain, with the rest obtained from reference TRBV5-6 and TRBJ2-7, is as follows: DAGVTQSPTHLIKTRGQQVTLRCSPKSGHDTVSWYQQALGQGPQFIFQYYEEEERQRGNFPDRFSGHQFPNYSSELNVNALLLGDSALYLCASSWDRGTYEQYFGPGTRLTVT.

The CDR3 reads CASSFQETQYF. The CDR3 bases are TGTGCCAGCAGCTTCCAAGAGACCCAGTACTTC. This chain connects TRBV2 to TRBJ2-5, with D uncertain. The CDR3 runs to 11 residues. Trimming cost V 6 bases and J 1 base, with 3 bases left between them. The germline CDR1 and CDR2 sequences are SNHLY and FYNNEI.

The rearrangement joins TRBV30 to TRBJ2-2, with TRBD2 matching over 10 bases. After removal of 5 bases from V and 7 bases from J, the junction contained 7 bases not matched to a gene. The V gene's germline CDR1 is GTSNPN and CDR2 SVGIG (reference sequence). The CDR3 loop spans 14 amino acids. In nucleotides, the CDR3 is TGTGCCTGGGAGCCGGGACTAGCGTACGGGGAGCTGTTTTTT. Its translation is CAWEPGLAYGELFF.

The chain recombines TRBV6-5 with TRBJ1-1, with D unresolved. Germline CDR1 MNHEY, CDR2 SVGAGI. Deletions cut 6 bases from V and 4 bases from J, with 9 bases between. This CDR3 has 12 amino acids. The CDR3 region is CASRQVGTEAFF. Here the CDR3 DNA reads TGTGCCAGCAGGCAGGTTGGCACTGAAGCTTTCTTT.

The chain links TRBV29-1 to TRBJ2-5; weak D call: TRBD1 (6 bases). CDR1 SQVTM and CDR2 ANQGSEA come from the germline V gene. The CDR3 has 12 residues. V shed 5 bases and J shed 4 bases, with 11 bases lying between them. CDR3 sequence reads: CSVWTVIETQYF. The CDR3 DNA reads as TGCAGCGTTTGGACAGTTATAGAGACCCAGTACTTC. Supplemented by reference TRBV29-1 and TRBJ2-5, the full variable domain reads SAVISQKPSRDICQRGTSLTIQCQVDSQVTMMFWYRQQPGQSLTLIATANQGSEATYESGFVIDKFPISRPNLTFSTLTVSNMSPEDSSIYLCSVWTVIETQYFGPGTRLLVL.

The chain recombines TRBV25-1 with TRBJ2-7, with D possibly matching TRBD1 (6 bases). Germline CDR1 reads MGHDK; CDR2 reads SYGVNS. The ends were cut back, 3 bases at V and 0 bases at J, with 12 bases in the middle. CDR3 length equals 15 residues. The CDR3 here is CASSDPEQGSYEQYF. CDR3 nucleotides: TGTGCCAGCAGTGACCCGGAACAGGGCTCCTACGAGCAGTACTTC.

The chain links TRBV7-9 to TRBJ1-2, with 7 bases identical to TRBD1. V gave up 1 base and J gave up 8 bases; unmatched junction bases: 7. The CDR3 has 14 residues. Per germline, CDR1 SEHNR and CDR2 FQNEAQ (reference sequence). The CDR3 region is CASSLVNRGEGYTF. The CDR3 region has the DNA TGTGCCAGCAGCTTAGTCAACAGGGGAGAAGGCTACACCTTC.

The chain uses TRBV28 and TRBJ1-1, with 9 bases fitting TRBD1. Germline-derived CDR1 and CDR2 are MDHEN and SYDVKM. V was clipped by 4 bases and J by 6 bases; unmatched bases: 6. The CDR3 is made up of 14 amino acids. CDR3: CASSWDRELPEAFF. The CDR3 DNA is TGTGCCAGCAGTTGGGACAGGGAACTCCCTGAAGCTTTCTTT.

The rearrangement links TRBV7-9 to TRBJ2-1; 8 nucleotides agree with TRBD2. In germline, CDR1 is SEHNR, CDR2 FQNEAQ (reference sequence). There are 16 residues in the CDR3. Trimming cost V 6 bases and J 3 bases; bases outside gene matches: 10. The DNA for the CDR3 is TGTGCCAGCAGACATATAGCGGGGATAGGCTACAATGAGCAGTTCTTC. Translated: CASRHIAGIGYNEQFF.

This chain connects TRBV7-2 to TRBJ1-3; 9 nucleotides agree with TRBD1. Germline values: CDR1 SGHTA, CDR2 FQGNSA. The V segment lost 4 bases and the J segment 7 bases; nucleotides outside the gene matches: 5. The length of the CDR3 is 14 residues. CDR3 coding DNA: TGTGCCAGCAGCTGGGACAGGGAGATTAACACCATATATTTT. Its protein product is CASSWDREINTIYF.

This chain joins TRBV5-1 and TRBJ1-1; D is undetermined. CDR3 length: 14 amino acids. V lost 0 bases and J 2 bases, leaving 8 bases between the germline ends. The germline CDR1 and CDR2 sequences are SGHRS and YFSETQ. CDR3 residues: CASSLGRSNTEAFF. The DNA for the CDR3 is TGCGCCAGCAGCTTGGGCAGAAGTAACACTGAAGCTTTCTTT.

V is TRBV28 and J is TRBJ1-4, with D tentatively TRBD1 (6 bases). Trimming left V 2 bases short and J 4 bases short, with 14 bases between. The CDR3 covers 16 residues. Germline loops: CDR1 MDHEN, CDR2 SYDVKM. The CDR3 is CASSLVQGELNEKLFF. CDR3 coding DNA: TGTGCCAGCAGTTTAGTACAGGGAGAGCTTAATGAAAAACTGTTTTTT. The whole variable domain, filled in from reference TRBV28 and TRBJ1-4, reads DVKVTQSSRYLVKRTGEKVFLECVQDMDHENMFWYRQDPGLGLRLIYFSYDVKMKEKGDIPEGYSVSREKKERFSLILESASTNQTSMYLCASSLVQGELNEKLFFGSGTQLSVL.

V gene TRBV6-5 combines with J gene TRBJ1-5; TRBD1 might be the D (6 bases). Trimming pared 8 bases from V and 5 bases from J, leaving 13 bases between. CDR3 size: 13 residues. The V gene's germline CDR1 is MNHEY and CDR2 SVGAGI. The CDR3 protein is CASSQGFYQPQHF. The CDR3 bases are TGTGCCAGCTCTCAGGGGTTTTATCAGCCCCAGCATTTT.

CDR3 nucleotide sequence: TGTGCCAGCAGTTTATTGGGGGACAGGGGGTATGGCTACACCTTC. This encodes CASSLLGDRGYGYTF. The J gene is TRBJ1-2, the V gene TRBV28; 11 bases map to TRBD1. Germline CDR1 MDHEN, CDR2 SYDVKM. V was pared by 1 base and J by 5 bases, with 3 bases of the junction left unmatched. This CDR3 spans 15 amino acids.

This chain uses TRBV7-9 with TRBJ2-1; 7 bases fit TRBD2. The V gene's germline CDR1 is SEHNR and CDR2 FQNEAQ (reference sequence). The CDR3 runs to 13 residues. Trimming at V came to 5 bases and at J to 7 bases, leaving 5 bases not matched to a gene. The chain's CDR3 is CASSPPGGNEQFF. In DNA form, the CDR3 reads TGTGCCAGCAGCCCCCCCGGGGGGAATGAGCAGTTCTTC.

This clone was counted once. The genes are TRBV28 and TRBJ1-4; D might be TRBD1 (6 bases). From germline, CDR1 is MDHEN and CDR2 SYDVKM. The CDR3 consists of 17 residues. Deletions cut 3 bases from V and 6 bases from J, with 20 bases between. CDR3 bases: TGTGCCAGCAGTTTTGGTTGGAATCCGGGGGGCGATGAAAAACTGTTTTTT. Residues: CASSFGWNPGGDEKLFF.

The J gene is TRBJ2-2, the V gene TRBV19, with TRBD2 matching 13 bases. Per germline, CDR1 LNHDA and CDR2 SQIVND (reference sequence). The CDR3 totals 16 residues. Unmatched junction bases numbered 7, after V lost 6 bases and J lost 6 bases. DNA of the CDR3: TGTGCCAGTAGGGTACGACTAGCGGGAGGAGCCGGGGAGCTGTTTTTT. It encodes CASRVRLAGGAGELFF.

This rearrangement joins TRBV27 to TRBJ2-5; D remains unclear. CDR3 length equals 13 residues. Trimming took 1 base from V and 3 from J, leaving 6 bases between them. Germline values: CDR1 MNHEY, CDR2 SMNVEV (reference sequence). For the CDR3, the DNA is TGTGCCAGCAGTTTATTCGCAGAAGAGACCCAGTACTTC. Amino acids: CASSLFAEETQYF.

The chain recombines TRBV12-5 with TRBJ1-2; D may be TRBD1 (5 bases). The germline V and J ends were trimmed by 0 bases and 8 bases, with 16 bases remaining between them. The CDR3 length is 15 residues. Germline lookup yields CDR1 LGHNT and CDR2 FRNRAP. In DNA form, the CDR3 reads TGTGCTAGTGGTTTGGTAAGGCGGAGGGGTAGAGGCTACACCTTC. Protein sequence: CASGLVRRRGRGYTF.

The genes are TRBV7-3 and TRBJ1-1, with D perhaps TRBD1 (6 bases). This CDR3 has 13 residues. The V gene lost 4 bases and the J gene lost 6 bases, with 12 bases spanning the gap. Germline CDR1 SGHTA, CDR2 FQGTGA. DNA of the CDR3: TGTGCCAGCAGCTCCTCCACAGGGTCTGAAGCTTTCTTT. Amino acid sequence: CASSSSTGSEAFF.

V usage is TRBV6-5 and J usage is TRBJ1-2, with 9 bases that match TRBD1. CDR1 MNHEY and CDR2 SVGAGI come from the germline V gene. With V trimmed by 11 bases and J by 8 bases, 12 bases remained unmatched. CDR3 length: 13 amino acids. The CDR3 protein is CAVTRDRDWGYTF. The CDR3 DNA sequence: TGTGCCGTCACCCGGGACAGGGATTGGGGCTACACCTTC.

The chain recombines TRBV5-4 with TRBJ1-2, with D possibly TRBD1 on 6 matching bases. From germline, CDR1 is SGHNT and CDR2 YYREEE (reference sequence). V was shortened by 0 bases and J by 6 bases, with 12 bases between the two germline ends. The CDR3 contains 14 residues. The CDR3 loop is CASSLAQGSDGYTF. The CDR3 DNA reads as TGTGCCAGCAGCTTGGCACAGGGATCTGATGGCTACACCTTC.

This rearrangement joins TRBV7-2 to TRBJ2-7; weak D call: TRBD1 (5 bases). Germline values: CDR1 SGHTA, CDR2 FQGNSA. There are 15 residues in the CDR3. Trimming left V 6 bases short and J 3 bases short, with 18 bases between. In DNA form, the CDR3 reads TGTGCCAGCAGGCGTTCAGGTGGGGCGAGCTACGAGCAGTACTTC. Encoded protein: CASRRSGGASYEQYF.

The V and J genes are TRBV28 and TRBJ1-2; D is undetermined. The CDR3 is made up of 15 amino acids. The V gene's germline CDR1 is MDHEN and CDR2 SYDVKM. V was pared by 2 bases and J by 6 bases, with 16 bases between. DNA of the CDR3: TGTGCCAGCAGTTTAAATTTTGAGGGAGCTGATGGCTACACCTTC. Amino acids: CASSLNFEGADGYTF.

The chain recombines TRBV5-1 with TRBJ2-7; the match to TRBD2 covers 12 bases. The CDR3 length is 15 residues. Germline loops: CDR1 SGHRS, CDR2 YFSETQ. Losses at the gene ends were 4 bases for V and 5 bases for J; bases not matched to a gene: 7. CDR3 nucleotides: TGCGCCAGCAGCACTAGCGGGAGGAGTACAAACGAGCAGTACTTC. It is translated as CASSTSGRSTNEQYF.

This chain connects TRBV6-5 to TRBJ2-7; a possible D gene is TRBD1 (6 bases). The V gene's germline CDR1 is MNHEY and CDR2 SVGAGI. The CDR3 spans 15 residues. The V end was cut by 5 bases, the J end by 2 bases, with 16 bases between. DNA for the CDR3: TGTGCCAGCAGTACCCGGGACAAACTCCCCTACGAGCAGTACTTC. Protein sequence: CASSTRDKLPYEQYF.